This TCR beta chain comes out of a study of shared clonotypes between healthy human individuals. About the research overall: Serving as donors were two women and a few men, whose ages spanned 18 to 49. Per donor, CD8 memory used one plate, CD8 naive used two, CD4 memory used three and CD4 naive used three.

Germline CDR1 ENHRY, CDR2 SYGVKD. V lost 1 base and J 7 bases, leaving 5 bases between the germline ends. The CDR3 length is 12 residues. Study-wide points: The small donor group covered limited genetic and exposure diversity.

About this clone itself: Its specificity is unknown.

Every one of the donors was a Caucasian adult that lived in Nashville, Tennessee. TCRdb's copy holds only in-frame clones and misses some; the assay was immunoSEQ multiplex PCR. The table includes about 600,000 clones, approximately 97% detected once. The receptor was derived from a woman in her twenties or thirties in good health. Sequenced: naive CD4+ T cells sorted from blood. Indicated subset: CD45RA+ positively selected. The genes are TRBV10-3 and TRBJ2-1; no clear D gene. The CDR3 bases are TGTGCCATCAGTGAGTTTGCTAATGAGCAGTTCTTC. Translating gives CAISEFANEQFF.